Listed below are T cell receptor beta chains from one sample, sequenced in a study of graft-versus-host responses after intestinal transplantation. TCRdb's table, derived via immunoSEQ multiplex PCR, lists solely in-frame clones and lacks some. Of some 130,000 clones detected, just over 90% appear once; the ten largest clones hold roughly 0.15%. Their recognized antigens are unknown. This sample comprised unstimulated CD4+ T cells sorted from spleen or lymph node cells, obtained before intestinal transplant. All receptors come from a human donor who received an intestinal transplant. Each CDR3 is given with its conserved first and last residue. The order of the fields is V gene, J gene, D gene, clone size, CDR3 protein, CDR3 DNA. A D gene is named only where the DNA matches it firmly. Rows may omit the clone size; those that give it use once, few, many or a size class.

V: TRBV6-1; J: TRBJ2-7; D: TRBD2; size: -; CDR3: CASSVLSGGASYEQYF; DNA: TGTGCCAGCAGTGTCCTTAGCGGGGGGGCCTCCTACGAGCAGTACTTC
V: TRBV6-1; J: TRBJ2-4; D: -; size: once; CDR3: CASSDDSKNIQYF; DNA: TGTGCCAGCAGTGACGACAGCAAAAACATTCAGTACTTC
V: TRBV5-1; J: TRBJ1-4; D: -; size: -; CDR3: CASSLSATNEKLFF; DNA: TGCGCCAGCAGCTTGTCAGCAACTAATGAAAAACTGTTTTTT
V: TRBV4-2; J: TRBJ1-4; D: TRBD1; size: -; CDR3: CASSPLAGGKGTNEKLFF; DNA: TGTGCCAGCAGCCCCCTAGCAGGGGGCAAGGGAACTAATGAAAAACTGTTTTTT
V: TRBV19; J: TRBJ1-2; D: TRBD1; size: few; CDR3: CASTLDRGNYGYTF; DNA: TGTGCCAGTACCCTGGACAGGGGGAACTATGGCTACACCTTC
V: TRBV5-1; J: TRBJ2-7; D: -; size: -; CDR3: CASSLARFPYEQYF; DNA: TGCGCCAGCAGCTTGGCAAGGTTCCCCTACGAGCAGTACTTC
V: TRBV28; J: TRBJ2-5; D: TRBD2; size: -; CDR3: CASNEFGPGTSGGTQETQYF; DNA: TGTGCCAGCAACGAATTTGGTCCCGGGACTAGCGGGGGGACTCAAGAGACCCAGTACTTC
V: TRBV9; J: TRBJ2-4; D: TRBD2; size: -; CDR3: CASSVGLAGVENIQYF; DNA: TGTGCCAGCAGCGTAGGACTAGCGGGGGTGGAAAACATTCAGTACTTC
V: TRBV2; J: TRBJ1-5; D: -; size: -; CDR3: CASSEGGRNQPQHF; DNA: TGTGCCAGCAGTGAAGGCGGGCGCAATCAGCCCCAGCATTTT
V: TRBV20-1; J: TRBJ2-3; D: -; size: -; CDR3: CSASLVDTQYF; DNA: TGCAGTGCTAGCCTTGTGGATACGCAGTATTTT
V: TRBV2; J: TRBJ2-2; D: -; size: -; CDR3: CASRIPGELFF; DNA: TGTGCCAGCAGGATCCCCGGGGAGCTGTTTTTT
V: TRBV18; J: TRBJ2-5; D: TRBD2; size: once; CDR3: CASSSGRGGETQYF; DNA: TGTGCCAGCTCTTCAGGACGGGGAGGGGAGACCCAGTACTTC
V: TRBV5-1; J: TRBJ2-3; D: -; size: -; CDR3: CASSLAGSTDTQYF; DNA: TGCGCCAGCAGCTTGGCGGGGAGCACAGATACGCAGTATTTT
V: TRBV10-3; J: TRBJ1-2; D: -; size: -; CDR3: CAINPTITNYGYTF; DNA: TGTGCCATCAACCCGACAATTACCAACTATGGCTACACCTTC
V: TRBV5-1; J: TRBJ1-5; D: TRBD1; size: -; CDR3: CASSVSGQGVEPQHF; DNA: TGCGCCAGCAGCGTATCGGGACAGGGTGTGGAGCCCCAGCATTTT
V: TRBV10-3; J: TRBJ1-6; D: -; size: -; CDR3: CAISDSESSYNSPLHF; DNA: TGTGCCATCAGTGACAGTGAGAGCTCCTATAATTCACCCCTCCACTTT
V: TRBV14; J: TRBJ2-4; D: -; size: -; CDR3: CASSTTGRNIQYF; DNA: TGTGCCAGCAGCACAACGGGGCGGAACATTCAGTACTTC
V: TRBV7-2; J: TRBJ2-7; D: TRBD1; size: -; CDR3: CASSSRTGGYEQYF; DNA: TGTGCCAGCAGCTCCCGGACAGGAGGATACGAGCAGTACTTC
V: TRBV19; J: TRBJ1-2; D: -; size: -; CDR3: CATSSREVVYGYTF; DNA: TGTGCCACCAGTAGTAGGGAGGTCGTCTATGGCTACACCTTC
V: TRBV6-5; J: TRBJ1-6; D: -; size: -; CDR3: CASSYSSGGRSPLHF; DNA: TGTGCCAGCAGTTACTCCTCGGGCGGACGTTCACCCCTCCACTTT
V: TRBV6-5; J: TRBJ1-2; D: TRBD1; size: -; CDR3: CASRPRTGVYGYTF; DNA: TGTGCCAGCAGGCCCCGGACAGGGGTCTATGGCTACACCTTC
V: TRBV5-4; J: TRBJ1-1; D: TRBD1; size: -; CDR3: CASSRWGQGEMKAFF; DNA: TGTGCCAGCAGCAGGTGGGGACAGGGTGAGATGAAAGCTTTCTTT
V: TRBV29-1; J: TRBJ1-2; D: -; size: -; CDR3: CSARDGNYGYTF; DNA: TGCAGCGCCCGGGACGGAAACTATGGCTACACCTTC
V: TRBV5-1; J: TRBJ1-6; D: TRBD1; size: -; CDR3: CASSFDRGSSPLHF; DNA: TGCGCCAGCAGCTTCGACAGGGGGAGTTCACCCCTCCACTTT
V: TRBV27; J: TRBJ2-5; D: -; size: -; CDR3: CASRLEKTQYF; DNA: TGTGCCAGCAGATTAGAAAAGACCCAGTACTTC
V: TRBV4-1; J: TRBJ1-2; D: -; size: -; CDR3: CASSQEPGRYGYTF; DNA: TGCGCCAGCAGCCAAGAACCAGGGCGATATGGCTACACCTTC
V: TRBV6-1; J: TRBJ1-4; D: -; size: once; CDR3: CASSEQGFHGEKLFF; DNA: TGTGCCAGCAGTGAACAAGGATTTCACGGGGAAAAACTGTTTTTT
V: TRBV12-5; J: TRBJ2-5; D: -; size: -; CDR3: CASGLTAGTYVGETQYF; DNA: TGTGCTAGTGGTTTGACGGCCGGGACTTATGTAGGAGAGACCCAGTACTTC
V: TRBV27; J: TRBJ1-6; D: -; size: -; CDR3: CASRNHLGRSPLHF; DNA: TGTGCCAGCAGGAACCACCTAGGGAGGTCACCCCTCCACTTT
V: TRBV7-9; J: TRBJ2-1; D: TRBD2; size: -; CDR3: CASSWRTSGGDEQFF; DNA: TGTGCCAGCAGCTGGAGGACTAGCGGGGGGGATGAGCAGTTCTTC
V: TRBV6-5; J: TRBJ2-7; D: TRBD2; size: -; CDR3: CASSWLADSREQYF; DNA: TGTGCCAGCAGTTGGCTAGCGGACTCACGGGAGCAGTACTTC
V: TRBV2; J: TRBJ2-7; D: -; size: -; CDR3: CASSDLLITYEQYF; DNA: TGTGCCAGCAGTGATTTGCTAATTACCTACGAGCAGTACTTC
V: TRBV5-4; J: TRBJ2-4; D: TRBD1; size: -; CDR3: CASSQEGQGKNIQYF; DNA: TGTGCCAGCAGCCAGGAAGGACAGGGCAAAAACATTCAGTACTTC
V: TRBV4-1; J: TRBJ1-4; D: -; size: -; CDR3: CASSQWGAQDEKLFF; DNA: TGCGCCAGCAGCCAATGGGGGGCGCAGGATGAAAAACTGTTTTTT
V: TRBV7-2; J: TRBJ2-3; D: -; size: -; CDR3: CASSRSRGTSTDTQYF; DNA: TGTGCCAGCAGCCGCTCTCGGGGGACCAGCACAGATACGCAGTATTTT
V: TRBV5-1; J: TRBJ2-3; D: -; size: -; CDR3: CASSPETDTQYF; DNA: TGCGCCAGCAGCCCAGAGACAGATACGCAGTATTTT
V: TRBV5-1; J: TRBJ2-3; D: TRBD2; size: -; CDR3: CASKILASGASTDTQYF; DNA: TGCGCCAGCAAAATTCTGGCTAGCGGGGCTAGCACAGATACGCAGTATTTT
V: TRBV7-9; J: TRBJ2-2; D: -; size: -; CDR3: CASSRGEGELFF; DNA: TGTGCCAGCAGCCGGGGTGAGGGGGAGCTGTTTTTT
V: TRBV18; J: TRBJ2-3; D: -; size: -; CDR3: CASSPSTDTQYF; DNA: TGTGCCAGCTCACCCTCTACAGATACGCAGTATTTT
V: TRBV4-2; J: TRBJ2-5; D: TRBD2; size: -; CDR3: CASSQDHGTSGGRTQYF; DNA: TGTGCCAGCAGCCAAGATCATGGGACTAGCGGGGGGCGGACCCAGTACTTC
V: TRBV15; J: TRBJ2-1; D: -; size: -; CDR3: CATSRDYDRLAGLQFF; DNA: TGTGCCACCAGCAGAGATTATGACAGGCTGGCTGGATTGCAGTTCTTC
V: TRBV7-9; J: TRBJ1-3; D: -; size: -; CDR3: CASSLARGIGNTIYF; DNA: TGTGCCAGCAGCTTAGCGAGGGGGATTGGAAACACCATATATTTT
V: TRBV7-9; J: TRBJ2-2; D: TRBD2; size: once; CDR3: CASSLRLAGTGELFF; DNA: TGTGCCAGCAGCTTACGACTAGCTGGGACCGGGGAGCTGTTTTTT
V: TRBV10-3; J: TRBJ1-1; D: -; size: -; CDR3: CAISGRESSEAFF; DNA: TGTGCCATCAGTGGCCGCGAGAGCTCTGAAGCTTTCTTT
V: TRBV11-3; J: TRBJ2-7; D: -; size: few; CDR3: CASSLRQGWEQYF; DNA: TGTGCCAGCAGCTTAAGGCAGGGTTGGGAGCAGTACTTC
V: TRBV28; J: TRBJ2-7; D: -; size: -; CDR3: CASSLIGYEQYF; DNA: TGTGCCAGCAGTTTAATAGGGTACGAGCAGTACTTC
V: TRBV7-2; J: TRBJ1-2; D: -; size: -; CDR3: CASSLELGRTYGYTF; DNA: TGTGCCAGCAGCTTAGAACTCGGGAGGACCTATGGCTACACCTTC
V: TRBV2; J: TRBJ2-2; D: TRBD2; size: -; CDR3: CASSTSGGSGELFF; DNA: TGTGCCAGCAGTACTAGCGGGGGGTCCGGGGAGCTGTTTTTT
V: TRBV13; J: TRBJ2-3; D: -; size: -; CDR3: CASSLRLLDTQYF; DNA: TGTGCCAGCAGCTTACGGTTATTAGATACGCAGTATTTT
V: TRBV11-3; J: TRBJ2-7; D: -; size: -; CDR3: CASSSQGSSYEQYF; DNA: TGTGCCAGCAGCTCCCAGGGAAGCTCCTACGAGCAGTACTTC
V: TRBV18; J: TRBJ2-5; D: TRBD2; size: -; CDR3: CASSPRTSGGGRETQYF; DNA: TGTGCCAGCTCCCCCAGGACTAGCGGGGGGGGACGAGAGACCCAGTACTTC
V: TRBV7-3; J: TRBJ2-5; D: TRBD1; size: -; CDR3: CASSPAGGATQYF; DNA: TGTGCCAGCAGCCCCGCAGGGGGCGCGACCCAGTACTTC
V: TRBV14; J: TRBJ2-1; D: TRBD2; size: once; CDR3: CASSLLAGAYNEQFF; DNA: TGTGCCAGCAGCCTACTAGCGGGGGCATACAATGAGCAGTTCTTC
V: TRBV7-2; J: TRBJ1-1; D: -; size: -; CDR3: CASSSLQWTEAFF; DNA: TGTGCCAGCAGCTCTCTACAGTGGACTGAAGCTTTCTTT
V: TRBV4-1; J: TRBJ2-7; D: -; size: -; CDR3: CASSQGGVGYEQYF; DNA: TGCGCCAGCAGCCAAGGGGGGGTCGGATACGAGCAGTACTTC
V: TRBV9; J: TRBJ2-7; D: -; size: -; CDR3: CASSPSTLYEQYF; DNA: TGTGCCAGCAGCCCATCGACACTCTACGAGCAGTACTTC
V: TRBV6-1; J: TRBJ1-5; D: -; size: -; CDR3: CASSRDGANQPQHF; DNA: TGTGCCAGCAGTCGGGACGGAGCGAATCAGCCCCAGCATTTT
V: TRBV29-1; J: TRBJ1-2; D: -; size: once; CDR3: CSAWGKGNYGYTF; DNA: TGCAGCGCCTGGGGAAAAGGGAACTATGGCTACACCTTC
V: TRBV5-4; J: TRBJ2-3; D: TRBD2; size: -; CDR3: CASSLGTNTDTQYF; DNA: TGTGCCAGCAGCCTCGGGACTAACACAGATACGCAGTATTTT